Below, 11 T cell receptor beta chains from the same sample are listed, as sequenced in a study of T-cell reconstitution after alpha-beta-depleted transplantation in children. The TCRbeta library was prepared with unique molecular identifiers. Each CDR3 protein is one row after TCRdb ran MiXCR on the PCR reads. Of about 210,000 distinct CDR3 sequences listed, around a sixth are singletons. The sequences come from PBMCs, mostly from graft donor cells, collected 360 days after TCRalphabeta/CD19-depleted stem cell transplant. Every receptor here comes from a male patient aged 2 to 10 who had a stem cell transplant for acute lymphoblastic leukemia, so the T cells may come from the graft donor.

The table lists this clonotype with a few counts. The chain recombines TRBV11-1 with TRBJ1-2; D is unresolved. The V end lost 4 bases, the J end lost 6 bases, and 15 bases lay between the germline ends. Germline CDR1 reads SGHAT; CDR2 reads FQDESV (reference sequence). The CDR3 is 14 amino acids. CDR3 nucleotide sequence: TGTGCCAGCAGCTCACCCGGGATAAAGGATGGCTACACCTTC. It specifies CASSSPGIKDGYTF.

This chain joins TRBV24-1 and TRBJ1-1, with D possibly being TRBD1 (5 bases). The CDR3 length is 14 residues. V lost 7 bases to trimming and J lost 6 bases, with 17 bases between them. Germline CDR1 and CDR2: KGHDR and SFDVKD. The CDR3 bases are TGTGCCACCAGGGACACCAAATCGAGCTCTGAAGCTTTCTTT. Translation gives CATRDTKSSSEAFF.

V gene TRBV2 combines with J gene TRBJ1-6; D remains unclear. Trimming pared 0 bases from V and 7 bases from J, leaving 10 bases between. Germline CDR1 and CDR2: SNHLY and FYNNEI. The CDR3 covers 15 residues. The CDR3 reads CASSEAIGSNSPLHF. As DNA, the CDR3 is TGTGCCAGCAGTGAAGCGATTGGGTCGAATTCACCCCTCCACTTT.

This clonotype was found a few times. The chain combines TRBV7-2 with TRBJ2-3; D might be TRBD2 (5 bases). V lost 5 bases to trimming and J lost 3 bases, with 18 bases between them. The CDR3 consists of 16 residues. Per the germline V gene, CDR1 is SGHTA and CDR2 is FQGNSA. In DNA form, the CDR3 reads TGTGCCAGCAGCGCCCAGGAAGCGGAGTGGACAGATACGCAGTATTTT. Translation gives CASSAQEAEWTDTQYF. The full variable domain, in which reference TRBV7-2 and TRBJ2-3 provide the parts outside the CDR3, is GAGVSQSPSNKVTEKGKDVELRCDPISGHTALYWYRQSLGQGLEFLIYFQGNSAPDKSGLPSDRFSAERTGGSVSTLTIQRTQQEDSAVYLCASSAQEAEWTDTQYFGPGTRLTVL.

The V call is TRBV29-1, the J call TRBJ2-7; D possibly corresponds to TRBD1 (6 bases). Deletions cut 1 base from V and 7 bases from J, with 14 bases between. CDR1 is SQVTM, CDR2 ANQGSEA, per germline. This CDR3 has 13 amino acids. CDR3 bases: TGCAGCGTTGAAGGAAACAGGGTTGGGGAGCAGTACTTC. Translated, it gives CSVEGNRVGEQYF.

This clonotype has a handful of counts. The chain uses TRBV7-2 and TRBJ2-1, with D maybe TRBD1 (5 bases). The germline gives CDR1 SGHTA, CDR2 FQGNSA. The CDR3 has 14 amino acids. V was cut by 2 bases and J by 8 bases, with 13 bases left in between. CDR3 nucleotides: TGTGCCAGCAGCTTAAACGGGCAGGGTTATGAGCAGTTCTTC. Translating it yields CASSLNGQGYEQFF. Combining the CDR3 with reference TRBV7-2 and TRBJ2-1 gives the whole variable domain GAGVSQSPSNKVTEKGKDVELRCDPISGHTALYWYRQSLGQGLEFLIYFQGNSAPDKSGLPSDRFSAERTGGSVSTLTIQRTQQEDSAVYLCASSLNGQGYEQFFGPGTRLTVL.

The chain employs TRBV12-3 or TRBV12-4 and TRBJ2-7; a weak D match, TRBD2 (5 bases). This CDR3 comprises 12 residues. Trimming took off 3 bases at V and 5 bases at J, with 8 bases between the two ends. The CDR3 bases are TGTGCCAGCAGTTTCAGAGGGCACGAGCAGTACTTC. Its protein is CASSFRGHEQYF.

V usage is TRBV27 and J usage is TRBJ2-7, with 12 bases aligning to TRBD2. The V segment lost 4 bases and the J segment 7 bases; nucleotides outside the gene matches: 8. CDR3 size: 15 residues. Germline CDR1 reads MNHEY; CDR2 reads SMNVEV (reference sequence). The CDR3 loop reads CASSSLAGGRDEQYF. In nucleotides, the CDR3 is TGTGCCAGCAGTTCGCTAGCGGGAGGGAGGGATGAGCAGTACTTC.

CDR3 sequence reads: CSAANSGSPDEQYF. The DNA of the CDR3 is TGCAGTGCTGCCAATTCGGGATCCCCGGACGAGCAGTACTTC. V gene TRBV20-1 combines with J gene TRBJ2-7; perhaps TRBD2 as D (5 bases). Germline CDR1 and CDR2: DFQATT and SNEGSKA (reference sequence). Trimming pared 5 bases from V and 5 bases from J, leaving 19 bases between. The CDR3 is 14 amino acids.

This rearrangement joins TRBV3-1 to TRBJ1-5, with TRBD1 identical over 7 bases. The length of the CDR3 is 14 residues. Germline CDR1 LGHDT, CDR2 YNNKEL (reference sequence). With V trimmed by 5 bases and J by 3 bases, 4 bases remained unmatched. The CDR3 is CASSTGQLNQPQHF. The CDR3 nucleotides are TGTGCCAGCAGCACGGGACAGCTCAATCAGCCCCAGCATTTT.

This clonotype has a handful of counts. The CDR3: CSVEQMNTEAFF. CDR3 sequence (DNA): TGCAGCGTTGAACAGATGAACACTGAAGCTTTCTTT. The V and J genes are TRBV29-1 and TRBJ1-1, with unresolved D. The germline V gene has CDR1 SQVTM and CDR2 ANQGSEA. The CDR3 loop spans 12 amino acids. The ends were cut back, 2 bases at V and 0 bases at J, with 4 bases in the middle.